The following is a T cell receptor beta chain sequence with its context. The sample belongs to a study of technical replicates of blood from several donors. The CDR3 has 14 amino acids. In germline, CDR1 is MNHNY, CDR2 SVGAGI (reference sequence). V lost 6 bases to trimming and J lost 8 bases; unmatched junction nucleotides: 7. Data came from immunoSEQ multiplex PCR; TCRdb stores just in-frame clones and leaves some out. The sample includes roughly 80,000 clones, around nine tenths of them seen just once. Sequencing input: T cells isolated from PBMCs. The sequence was collected from a human donor in good health. The chain combines TRBV6-6 with TRBJ2-1; 10 positions match TRBD2. This CDR3 is CASSGLLAGDEQFF. DNA for the CDR3: TGTGCCAGCAGCGGACTTCTAGCGGGAGATGAGCAGTTCTTC.